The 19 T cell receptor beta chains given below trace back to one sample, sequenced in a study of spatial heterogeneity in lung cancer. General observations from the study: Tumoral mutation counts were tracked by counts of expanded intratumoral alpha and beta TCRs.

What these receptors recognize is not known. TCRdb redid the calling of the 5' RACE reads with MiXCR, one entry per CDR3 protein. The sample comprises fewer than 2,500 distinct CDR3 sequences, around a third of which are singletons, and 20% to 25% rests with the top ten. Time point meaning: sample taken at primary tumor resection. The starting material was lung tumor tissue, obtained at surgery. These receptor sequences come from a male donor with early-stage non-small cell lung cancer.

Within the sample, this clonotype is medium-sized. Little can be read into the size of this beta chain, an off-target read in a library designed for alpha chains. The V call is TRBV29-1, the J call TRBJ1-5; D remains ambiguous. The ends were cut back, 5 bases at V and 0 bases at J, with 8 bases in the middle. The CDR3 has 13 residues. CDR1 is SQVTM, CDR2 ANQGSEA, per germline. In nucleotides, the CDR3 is TGCAGCGTTCGGGCAGATAGCAATCAGCCCCAGCATTTT. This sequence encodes CSVRADSNQPQHF.

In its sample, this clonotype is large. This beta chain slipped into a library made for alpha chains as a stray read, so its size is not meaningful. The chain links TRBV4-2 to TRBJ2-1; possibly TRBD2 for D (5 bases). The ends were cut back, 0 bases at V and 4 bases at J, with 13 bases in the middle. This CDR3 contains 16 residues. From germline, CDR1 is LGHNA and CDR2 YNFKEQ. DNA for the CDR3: TGTGCCAGCAGCCAAGAAGGGCGACTACTATACAATGAGCAGTTCTTC. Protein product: CASSQEGRLLYNEQFF.

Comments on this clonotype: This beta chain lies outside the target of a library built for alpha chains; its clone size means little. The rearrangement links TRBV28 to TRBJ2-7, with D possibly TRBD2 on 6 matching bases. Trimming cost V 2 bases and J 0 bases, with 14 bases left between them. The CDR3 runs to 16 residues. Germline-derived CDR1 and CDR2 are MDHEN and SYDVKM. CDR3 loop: CASSLSRERRSYEQYF. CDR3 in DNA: TGTGCCAGCAGTTTAAGTCGGGAGCGCCGCTCCTACGAGCAGTACTTC. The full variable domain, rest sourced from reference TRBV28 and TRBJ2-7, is DVKVTQSSRYLVKRTGEKVFLECVQDMDHENMFWYRQDPGLGLRLIYFSYDVKMKEKGDIPEGYSVSREKKERFSLILESASTNQTSMYLCASSLSRERRSYEQYFGPGTRLTVT.

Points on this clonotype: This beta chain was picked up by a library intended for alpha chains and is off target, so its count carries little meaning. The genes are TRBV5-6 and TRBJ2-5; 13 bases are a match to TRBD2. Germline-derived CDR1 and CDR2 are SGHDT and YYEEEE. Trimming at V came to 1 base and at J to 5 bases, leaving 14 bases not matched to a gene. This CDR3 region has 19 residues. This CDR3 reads CASSLLGLAGAEGWETQYF. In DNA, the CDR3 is TGTGCCAGCAGCTTGCTCGGACTAGCGGGAGCCGAGGGCTGGGAGACCCAGTACTTC.

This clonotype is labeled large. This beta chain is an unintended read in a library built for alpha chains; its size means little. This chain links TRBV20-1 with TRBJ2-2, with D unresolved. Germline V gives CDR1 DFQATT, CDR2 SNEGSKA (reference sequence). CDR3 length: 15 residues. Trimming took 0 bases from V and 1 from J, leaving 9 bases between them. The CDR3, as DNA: TGCAGTGCTAGAGATATCGACGAGAACACCGGGGAGCTGTTTTTT. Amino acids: CSARDIDENTGELFF.

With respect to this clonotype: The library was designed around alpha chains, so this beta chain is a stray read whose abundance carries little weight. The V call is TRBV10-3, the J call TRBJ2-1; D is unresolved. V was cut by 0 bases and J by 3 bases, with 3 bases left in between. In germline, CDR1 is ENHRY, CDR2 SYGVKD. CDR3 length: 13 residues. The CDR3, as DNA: TGTGCCATCAGTGAGTCTAGCTACAATGAGCAGTTCTTC. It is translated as CAISESSYNEQFF.

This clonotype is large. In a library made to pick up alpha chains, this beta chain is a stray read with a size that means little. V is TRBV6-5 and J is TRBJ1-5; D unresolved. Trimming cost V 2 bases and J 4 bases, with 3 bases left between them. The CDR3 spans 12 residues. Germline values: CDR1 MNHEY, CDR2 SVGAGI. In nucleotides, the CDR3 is TGTGCCAGCAGTTACCTAAATCAGCCCCAGCATTTT. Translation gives CASSYLNQPQHF.

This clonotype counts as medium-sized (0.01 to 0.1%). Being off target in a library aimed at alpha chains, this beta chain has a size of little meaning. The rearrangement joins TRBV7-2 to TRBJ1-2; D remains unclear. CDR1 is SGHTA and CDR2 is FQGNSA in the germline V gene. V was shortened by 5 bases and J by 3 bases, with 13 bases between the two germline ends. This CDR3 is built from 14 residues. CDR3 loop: CASSPSWEDYGYTF. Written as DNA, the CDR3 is TGTGCCAGCAGCCCCTCTTGGGAGGACTATGGCTACACCTTC.

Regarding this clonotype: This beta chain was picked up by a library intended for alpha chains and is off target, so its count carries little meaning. CDR3 sequence: CASSAGTAGNEKLFF. The CDR3 nucleotides read TGTGCCAGCAGTGCTGGGACAGCTGGTAATGAAAAACTGTTTTTT. The chain joins TRBV28 to TRBJ1-4; 7 bases are a match to TRBD1. V lost 5 bases to trimming and J lost 4 bases; unmatched junction nucleotides: 7. There are 15 residues in the CDR3. Germline values: CDR1 MDHEN, CDR2 SYDVKM. Based on the CDR3 plus reference TRBV28 and TRBJ1-4, the full variable domain is DVKVTQSSRYLVKRTGEKVFLECVQDMDHENMFWYRQDPGLGLRLIYFSYDVKMKEKGDIPEGYSVSREKKERFSLILESASTNQTSMYLCASSAGTAGNEKLFFGSGTQLSVL.

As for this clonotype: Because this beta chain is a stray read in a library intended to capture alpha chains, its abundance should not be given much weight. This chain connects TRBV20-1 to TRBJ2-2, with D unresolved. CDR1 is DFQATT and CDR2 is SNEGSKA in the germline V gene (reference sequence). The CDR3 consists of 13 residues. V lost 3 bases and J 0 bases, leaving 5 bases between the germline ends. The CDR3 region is CSARYPNTGELFF. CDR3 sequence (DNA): TGCAGTGCTAGGTATCCGAACACCGGGGAGCTGTTTTTT.

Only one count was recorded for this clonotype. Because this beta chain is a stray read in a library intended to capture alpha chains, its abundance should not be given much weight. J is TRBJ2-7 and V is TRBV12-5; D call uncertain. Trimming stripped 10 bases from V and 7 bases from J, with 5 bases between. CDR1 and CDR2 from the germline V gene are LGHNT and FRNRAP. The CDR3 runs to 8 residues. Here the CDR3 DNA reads TGTGCTACTGAAGAGCAGTACTTC. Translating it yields CATEEQYF.

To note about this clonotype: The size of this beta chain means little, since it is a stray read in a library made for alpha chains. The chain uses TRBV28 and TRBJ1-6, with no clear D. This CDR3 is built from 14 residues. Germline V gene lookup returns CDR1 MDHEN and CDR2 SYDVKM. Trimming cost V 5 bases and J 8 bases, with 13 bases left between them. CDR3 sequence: CASSPPPRDSPLHF. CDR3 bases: TGTGCCAGCAGTCCCCCCCCAAGGGATTCACCCCTCCACTTT.

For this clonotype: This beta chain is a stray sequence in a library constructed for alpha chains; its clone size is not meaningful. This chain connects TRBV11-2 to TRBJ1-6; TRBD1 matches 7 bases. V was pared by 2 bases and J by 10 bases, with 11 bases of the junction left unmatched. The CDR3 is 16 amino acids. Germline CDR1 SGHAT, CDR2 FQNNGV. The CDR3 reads CASSLPTPGGRSPLHF. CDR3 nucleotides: TGTGCCAGCAGCTTACCGACCCCAGGGGGTAGATCACCCCTCCACTTT.

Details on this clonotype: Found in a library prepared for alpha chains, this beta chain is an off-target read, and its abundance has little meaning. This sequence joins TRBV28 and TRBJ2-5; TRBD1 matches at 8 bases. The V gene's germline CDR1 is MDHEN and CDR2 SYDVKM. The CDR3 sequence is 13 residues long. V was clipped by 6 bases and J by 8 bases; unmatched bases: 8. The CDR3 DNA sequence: TGTGCCAGCAGCCGGACAGGGTCAGTTACCCAGTACTTC. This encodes CASSRTGSVTQYF.

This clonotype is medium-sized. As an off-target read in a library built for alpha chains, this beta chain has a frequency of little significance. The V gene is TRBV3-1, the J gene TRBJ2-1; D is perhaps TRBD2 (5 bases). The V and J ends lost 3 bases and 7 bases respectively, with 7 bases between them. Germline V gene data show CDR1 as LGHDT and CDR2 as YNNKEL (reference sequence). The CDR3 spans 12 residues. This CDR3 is CASSQDWNEQFF. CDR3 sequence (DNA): TGTGCCAGCAGCCAGGACTGGAATGAGCAGTTCTTC.

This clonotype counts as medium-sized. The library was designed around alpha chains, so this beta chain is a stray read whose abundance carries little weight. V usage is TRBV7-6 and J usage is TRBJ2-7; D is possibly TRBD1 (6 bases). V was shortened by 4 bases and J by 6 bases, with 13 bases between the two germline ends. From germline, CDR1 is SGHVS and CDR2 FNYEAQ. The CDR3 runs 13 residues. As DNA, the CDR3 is TGTGCCAGCAGCTCCAACAGGGACCGCGAGCAGTACTTC. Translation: CASSSNRDREQYF. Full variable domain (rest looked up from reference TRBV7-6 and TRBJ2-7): GAGVSQSPRYKVTKRGQDVALRCDPISGHVSLYWYRQALGQGPEFLTYFNYEAQQDKSGLPNDRFSAERPEGSISTLTIQRTEQRDSAMYRCASSSNRDREQYFGPGTRLTVT.

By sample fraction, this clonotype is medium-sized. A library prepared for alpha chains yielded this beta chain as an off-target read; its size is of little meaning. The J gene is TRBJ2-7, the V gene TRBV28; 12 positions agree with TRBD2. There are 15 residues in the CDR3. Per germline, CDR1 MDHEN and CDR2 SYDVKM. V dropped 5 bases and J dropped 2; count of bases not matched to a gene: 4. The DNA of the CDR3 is TGTGCCAGCAGTGTACGACTAGCGGGAGCCTACGAGCAGTACTTC. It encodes CASSVRLAGAYEQYF. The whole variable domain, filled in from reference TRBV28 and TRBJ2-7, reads DVKVTQSSRYLVKRTGEKVFLECVQDMDHENMFWYRQDPGLGLRLIYFSYDVKMKEKGDIPEGYSVSREKKERFSLILESASTNQTSMYLCASSVRLAGAYEQYFGPGTRLTVT.

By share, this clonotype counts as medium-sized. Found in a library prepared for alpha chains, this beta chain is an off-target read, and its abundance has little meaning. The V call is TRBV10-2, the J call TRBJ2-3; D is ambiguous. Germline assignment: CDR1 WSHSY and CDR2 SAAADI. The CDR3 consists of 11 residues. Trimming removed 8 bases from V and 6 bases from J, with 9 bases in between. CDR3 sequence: CASGSLDTQYF. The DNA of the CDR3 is TGCGCCAGCGGGTCGCTGGATACGCAGTATTTT.

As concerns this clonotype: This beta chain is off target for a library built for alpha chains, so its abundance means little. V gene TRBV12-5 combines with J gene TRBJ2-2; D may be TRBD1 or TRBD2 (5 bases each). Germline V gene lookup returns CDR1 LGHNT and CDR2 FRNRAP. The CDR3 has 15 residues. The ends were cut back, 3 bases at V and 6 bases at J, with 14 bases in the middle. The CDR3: CASGFSPQGPGELFF. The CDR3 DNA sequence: TGTGCTAGTGGTTTCTCCCCTCAGGGACCCGGGGAGCTGTTTTTT.